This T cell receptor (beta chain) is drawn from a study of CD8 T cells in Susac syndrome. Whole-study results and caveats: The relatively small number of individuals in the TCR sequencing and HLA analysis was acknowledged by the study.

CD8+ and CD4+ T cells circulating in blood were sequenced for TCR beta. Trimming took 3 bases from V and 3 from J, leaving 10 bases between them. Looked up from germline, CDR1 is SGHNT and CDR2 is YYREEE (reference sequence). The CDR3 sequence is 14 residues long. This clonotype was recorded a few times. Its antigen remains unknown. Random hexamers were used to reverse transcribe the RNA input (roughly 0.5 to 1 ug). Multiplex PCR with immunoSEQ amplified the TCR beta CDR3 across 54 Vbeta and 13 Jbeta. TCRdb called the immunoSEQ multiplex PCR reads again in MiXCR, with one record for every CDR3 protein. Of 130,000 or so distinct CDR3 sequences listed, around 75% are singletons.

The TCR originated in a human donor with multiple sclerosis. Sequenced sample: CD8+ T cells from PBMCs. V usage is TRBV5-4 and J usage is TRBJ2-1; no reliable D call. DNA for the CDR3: TGTGCCAGCAGCTCCCCCGGCGGCTACAATGAGCAGTTCTTC. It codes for CASSSPGGYNEQFF.